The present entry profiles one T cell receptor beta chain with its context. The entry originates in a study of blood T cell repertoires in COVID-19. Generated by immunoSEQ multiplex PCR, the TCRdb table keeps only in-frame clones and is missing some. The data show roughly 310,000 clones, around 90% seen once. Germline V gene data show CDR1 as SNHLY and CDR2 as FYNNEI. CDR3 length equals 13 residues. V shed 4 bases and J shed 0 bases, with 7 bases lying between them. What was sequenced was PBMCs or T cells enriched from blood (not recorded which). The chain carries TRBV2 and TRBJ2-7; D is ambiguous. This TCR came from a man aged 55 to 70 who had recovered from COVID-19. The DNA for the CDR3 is TGTGCCAGCAGTGGTAGGAGCTCCTACGAGCAGTACTTC. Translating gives CASSGRSSYEQYF.